A single sample gave rise to the 19 T cell receptor beta chains below, sequenced in a study of shared clonotypes between healthy human individuals. Clones were read by immunoSEQ multiplex PCR, and TCRdb kept only the in-frame ones, dropping some. The sample includes some 900,000 clones, around three quarters of them seen just once. Sequences were obtained from memory CD4+ T cells sorted from blood. Indicated subset: CD45RA-negative fraction. The source of these receptors is a man in his late teens or twenties in good health.

On this clone itself: Additional DNA sequences in this sample encode the identical CDR3. This chain joins TRBV5-1 and TRBJ1-5; 8 bases are a match to TRBD1. CDR3 length: 14 amino acids. J was trimmed by 3 bases and V by 4 bases; bases with no gene match: 3. Germline V gene data show CDR1 as SGHRS and CDR2 as YFSETQ. The CDR3 here is CASSPGQANQPQHF. The CDR3 DNA follows: TGCGCCAGCAGCCCGGGACAGGCCAATCAGCCCCAGCATTTT.

V is TRBV7-8 and J is TRBJ1-2; a possible D gene is TRBD1 (5 bases). V lost 6 bases, J lost 3 bases, and 11 bases lay in between. Per the germline V gene, CDR1 is SGHVS and CDR2 is FQNEAQ. This CDR3 region has 13 residues. DNA for the CDR3: TGTGCCAGCAGTCAAAGAGGGGACTATGGCTACACCTTC. It specifies CASSQRGDYGYTF.

The chain is built from TRBV19 and TRBJ2-7; D is undetermined. CDR1 is LNHDA, CDR2 SQIVND, per germline (reference sequence). This CDR3 is built from 13 residues. Deletions cut 6 bases from V and 0 bases from J, with 9 bases between. CDR3 DNA sequence: TGTGCCAGTAGCCACGATGGCTCCTACGAGCAGTACTTC. Translation: CASSHDGSYEQYF.

This chain connects TRBV7-9 to TRBJ2-5, with D uncertain. V was clipped by 3 bases and J by 1 base, with 6 bases between them. Germline assignment: CDR1 SEHNR and CDR2 FQNEAQ (reference sequence). The CDR3 contains 13 residues. Written as DNA, the CDR3 is TGTGCCAGCAGCTTCGGTATCCAAGAGACCCAGTACTTC. Translated, it gives CASSFGIQETQYF.

The chain employs TRBV7-2 and TRBJ1-3; TRBD1 agrees at 7 bases. V shed 1 base and J 3 bases; nucleotides not matched to a gene: 3. This CDR3 contains 15 residues. The germline V gene has CDR1 SGHTA and CDR2 FQGNSA. CDR3 residues: CASSLETGIGNTIYF. In nucleotides, the CDR3 is TGTGCCAGCAGCTTAGAGACAGGGATTGGAAACACCATATATTTT.

This sequence joins TRBV11-3 and TRBJ2-1, with D possibly TRBD1 on 5 matching bases. CDR3 length: 12 residues. Germline CDR1 reads SGHNT; CDR2 reads YENEEA. The V end lost 2 bases, the J end lost 10 bases, and 9 bases lay between the germline ends. The CDR3: CASSLTGPEQFF. The CDR3 DNA follows: TGTGCCAGCAGCTTAACAGGACCGGAGCAGTTCTTC.

The chain couples TRBV5-1 to TRBJ2-2; 7 bases are a match to TRBD1. This CDR3 contains 16 residues. Per germline, CDR1 SGHRS and CDR2 YFSETQ. V lost 3 bases to trimming and J lost 0 bases; unmatched junction nucleotides: 5. CDR3 residues: CASSSRQGANTGELFF. CDR3 DNA sequence: TGCGCCAGCAGCTCCAGACAGGGAGCGAACACCGGGGAGCTGTTTTTT.

The chain has TRBV4-1 and TRBJ2-1, with 8 nucleotides matching TRBD1. The CDR3 totals 15 residues. V lost 1 base to trimming and J lost 5 bases; unmatched junction nucleotides: 4. Looked up from germline, CDR1 is MGHRA and CDR2 is YSYEKL. DNA for the CDR3: TGCGCCAGCAGCCAAGTGGACAGGGACCACAATGAGCAGTTCTTC. Residues: CASSQVDRDHNEQFF.

This chain uses TRBV5-6 with TRBJ1-1; D gene uncertain. Germline values: CDR1 SGHDT, CDR2 YYEEEE. This CDR3 spans 15 amino acids. V lost 0 bases to trimming and J lost 4 bases, with 13 bases between them. The CDR3 bases are TGTGCCAGCAGCTTGGGGATTAAGGCTCTCACTGAAGCTTTCTTT. Translating it yields CASSLGIKALTEAFF.

The chain recombines TRBV28 with TRBJ1-5; the match to TRBD1 covers 8 bases. Germline values: CDR1 MDHEN, CDR2 SYDVKM. The CDR3 sequence is 12 residues long. With 9 bases clipped from V and 4 bases from J, the junction kept 2 bases outside the gene matches. CDR3 loop: CASQGANQPQHF. Here the CDR3 DNA reads TGTGCCAGTCAGGGGGCGAATCAGCCCCAGCATTTT.

Of note for this clone: A junction boundary mismatches the germline segment, possibly from a read error. The gene calls are TRBV7-2 and TRBJ1-1; D might be TRBD1 (5 bases). Germline CDR1 SGHTA, CDR2 FQGNSA. The CDR3 length is 14 residues. In nucleotides, the CDR3 is TGTGCCAGCAGTTTAGGGGTATCGGGCACTGAAGCTTTCTTT. Translating it yields CASSLGVSGTEAFF.

CDR3 sequence (DNA): TGCGCCAGCAGTCAATTGACCAGCCTTTCCTCTGGGGCCAACGTCCTGACTTTC. Encoded protein: CASSQLTSLSSGANVLTF. The chain employs TRBV23-1 and TRBJ2-6; no firm D call. TRBV23-1 is known as an ORF, though its function is uncertain. V was clipped by 1 base and J by 0 bases, with 13 bases between them. CDR3 length equals 18 residues.

This clone was seen many times. The J gene is TRBJ1-1, the V gene TRBV18, with D tentatively TRBD1 (6 bases). The CDR3 sequence is 12 residues long. V was clipped by 6 bases and J by 11 bases, with 16 bases between them. From germline, CDR1 is KGHSH and CDR2 LQKENI. The CDR3 spells CASSADRHEAFF. CDR3 coding DNA: TGTGCCAGCTCGGCGGACAGACACGAGGCTTTCTTT.

The chain combines TRBV10-3 with TRBJ2-3, with TRBD1 as a possible D gene (5 bases). V lost 5 bases, J lost 4 bases, and 16 bases lay in between. Germline values: CDR1 ENHRY, CDR2 SYGVKD. This CDR3 is 15 amino acids long. The chain's CDR3 is CAISRTLQGADTQYF. The CDR3 DNA reads TGTGCCATCAGTCGGACCCTCCAGGGTGCAGATACGCAGTATTTT.

This clone occurred once. The V and J genes are TRBV5-1 and TRBJ2-3, with 9 nucleotides matching TRBD1. Trimming removed 2 bases from V and 4 bases from J; junction bases left unmatched: 11. This CDR3 contains 17 residues. Germline lookup yields CDR1 SGHRS and CDR2 YFSETQ. The CDR3: CASSFEGGTGNADTQYF. DNA of the CDR3: TGCGCCAGCAGCTTCGAAGGTGGGACAGGGAACGCAGATACGCAGTATTTT.

This clone was found a few times. V is TRBV7-2 and J is TRBJ1-5; tentatively, D is TRBD1 (5 bases). Trimming took off 5 bases at V and 5 bases at J, with 10 bases between the two ends. CDR1 SGHTA and CDR2 FQGNSA come from the germline V gene. CDR3 length: 13 amino acids. The CDR3 DNA reads as TGTGCCAGCAGCCCGACAGAGCATCAGCCCCAGCATTTT. This sequence encodes CASSPTEHQPQHF.

This clone was found once. The gene calls are TRBV30 and TRBJ1-5; D is undetermined. Germline V gives CDR1 GTSNPN, CDR2 SVGIG (reference sequence). Trimming pared 2 bases from V and 0 bases from J, leaving 5 bases between. The length of the CDR3 is 13 residues. The CDR3 loop is CAWSRLSNQPQHF. The CDR3 DNA reads as TGTGCCTGGAGTCGACTTAGCAATCAGCCCCAGCATTTT.

The V and J genes are TRBV9 and TRBJ2-3, with D uncertain. Germline loops: CDR1 SGDLS, CDR2 YYNGEE. The ends were cut back, 5 bases at V and 3 bases at J, with 13 bases in the middle. The CDR3 sequence is 14 residues long. The CDR3 sequence is CASRGVGSTDTQYF. DNA for the CDR3: TGTGCCAGCAGGGGCGTCGGGTCTACAGATACGCAGTATTTT. Based on the CDR3 plus reference TRBV9 and TRBJ2-3, the full variable domain is DSGVTQTPKHLITATGQRVTLRCSPRSGDLSVYWYQQSLDQGLQFLIQYYNGEERAKGNILERFSAQQFPDLHSELNLSSLELGDSALYFCASRGVGSTDTQYFGPGTRLTVL.

V and J are TRBV5-5 and TRBJ1-3; no clear D. The V and J ends lost 4 bases and 1 base respectively, with 15 bases between them. This CDR3 comprises 16 residues. Germline V lookup: CDR1 SGHKS, CDR2 YYEKEE (reference sequence). The CDR3: CASSPGGSGSGNTIYF. The CDR3 nucleotides read TGTGCCAGCAGCCCGGGCGGCAGCGGTTCTGGAAACACCATATATTTT.